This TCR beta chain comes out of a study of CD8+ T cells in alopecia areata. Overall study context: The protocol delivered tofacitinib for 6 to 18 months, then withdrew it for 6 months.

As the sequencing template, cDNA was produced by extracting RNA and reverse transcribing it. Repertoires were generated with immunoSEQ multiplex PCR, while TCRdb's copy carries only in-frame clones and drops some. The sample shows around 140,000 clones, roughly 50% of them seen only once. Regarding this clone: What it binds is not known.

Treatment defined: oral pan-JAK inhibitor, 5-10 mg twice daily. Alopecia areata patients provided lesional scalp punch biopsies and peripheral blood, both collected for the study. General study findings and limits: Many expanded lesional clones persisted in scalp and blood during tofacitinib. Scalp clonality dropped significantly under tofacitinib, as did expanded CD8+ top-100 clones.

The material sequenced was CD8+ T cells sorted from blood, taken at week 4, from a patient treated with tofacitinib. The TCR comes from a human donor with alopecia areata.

The CDR3 is CAWSVGGFELFF. The DNA for the CDR3 is TGTGCCTGGAGTGTTGGGGGGTTTGAACTGTTTTTT. This rearrangement joins TRBV30 to TRBJ1-4; maybe TRBD1 (5 bases). Trimming left V 0 bases short and J 12 bases short, with 11 bases between. The CDR3 contains 12 residues. CDR1 is GTSNPN and CDR2 is SVGIG in the germline V gene (reference sequence). The variable domain in full, with the rest retrieved from reference TRBV30 and TRBJ1-4, is SQTIHQWPATLVQPVGSPLSLECTVEGTSNPNLYWYRQAAGRGLQLLFYSVGIGQISSEVPQNLSASRPQDRQFILSSKKLLLSDSGFYLCAWSVGGFELFFGSGTQLSVL.